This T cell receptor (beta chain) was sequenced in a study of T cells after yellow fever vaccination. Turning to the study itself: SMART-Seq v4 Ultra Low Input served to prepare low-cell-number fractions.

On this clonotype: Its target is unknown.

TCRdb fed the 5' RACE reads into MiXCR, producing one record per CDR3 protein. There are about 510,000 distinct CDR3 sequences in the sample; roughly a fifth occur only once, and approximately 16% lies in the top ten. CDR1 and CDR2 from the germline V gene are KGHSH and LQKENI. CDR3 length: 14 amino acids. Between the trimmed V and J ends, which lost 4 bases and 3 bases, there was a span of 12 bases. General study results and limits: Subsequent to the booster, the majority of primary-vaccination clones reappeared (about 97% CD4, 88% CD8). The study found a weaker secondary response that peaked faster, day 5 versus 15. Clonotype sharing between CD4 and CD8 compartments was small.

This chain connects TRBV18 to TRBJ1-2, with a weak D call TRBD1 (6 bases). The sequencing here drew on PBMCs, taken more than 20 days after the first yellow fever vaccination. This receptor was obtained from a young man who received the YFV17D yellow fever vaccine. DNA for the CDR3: TGTGCCAGCTCACTGTCGGGGGCTGACTATGGCTACACCTTC. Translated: CASSLSGADYGYTF.